This T cell receptor beta chain comes out of a study of STAT5B mutations in CD4+ large granular lymphocyte leukemia. Notes on the study in general: Without putative leukemic clones, patient CD4-sorted repertoires remained more clonal than healthy CD4+ repertoires.

The survey-level immunoSEQ assay was used. In the original analysis: Productive clonotypes were detectable down to 2.59 x 10-5 frequency. Libraries were prepared by immunoSEQ multiplex PCR; TCRdb keeps only in-frame clonotypes and omits some of them. That table gives V, J and clone size, and the DNA gave D and trimming. The repertoire holds around 43,000 clones, with 86% as singletons. A remark on this clone: Its antigen is unknown.

After removal of 0 bases from V and 8 bases from J, the junction contained 8 bases not matched to a gene. This CDR3 has 15 residues. Germline V gene sequence: CDR1 SGHTA, CDR2 FQGTGA. Sequenced: CD4+ T cells from blood buffy coats. This chain joins TRBV7-3 and TRBJ2-3; 7 bases agree with TRBD2. This receptor was identified in a human donor in good health. CDR3 sequence (DNA): TGTGCCAGCAGCTTAACGAGGGCGGGAGAGGGTACGCAGTATTTT. This gives the protein CASSLTRAGEGTQYF.